One and the same sample provided the 23 T cell receptor beta chains below, sequenced in a study of cytomegalovirus exposure and HLA in healthy donors. This PCR relied on a set of 60 Vbeta primers and 13 Jbeta primers. Using immunoSEQ multiplex PCR, the repertoire was profiled, and TCRdb retains in-frame clones only, with some absent. The profile shows around 49,000 clones, 80% of them singletons. The specimen was PBMCs. The receptor set was obtained from a man aged 25-40 years in good health and CMV-seropositive.

The chain joins TRBV6-5 to TRBJ2-7; D unresolved. Trimming removed 4 bases from V and 3 bases from J, with 4 bases in between. The germline CDR1 and CDR2 sequences are MNHEY and SVGAGI. This CDR3 is built from 11 residues. The CDR3 DNA is TGTGCCAGCAGTTCATTCTACGAGCAGTACTTC. Translation: CASSSFYEQYF.

V is TRBV6-1 and J is TRBJ2-7; the match to TRBD1 covers 7 bases. J gave up 0 bases and V 6 bases, and 5 bases lay outside the gene matches. Germline assignment: CDR1 MNHNS and CDR2 SASEGT. This CDR3 contains 14 residues. CDR3 protein: CASSVTGLSYEQYF. The CDR3 coding sequence is TGTGCCAGCAGCGTGACAGGGCTCTCCTACGAGCAGTACTTC.

This clone showed up just once. The genes are TRBV6-5 and TRBJ1-3; D remains unclear. Germline lookup yields CDR1 MNHEY and CDR2 SVGAGI. The CDR3 is 13 amino acids. V was shortened by 0 bases and J by 4 bases, with 4 bases between the two germline ends. The CDR3 region is CASSYSGGNTIYF. For the CDR3, the DNA is TGTGCCAGCAGTTACTCGGGCGGAAACACCATATATTTT.

The rearrangement joins TRBV28 to TRBJ1-5; no reliable D call. The CDR3 runs to 14 residues. Trimming cost V 6 bases and J 10 bases, with 19 bases left between them. Germline CDR1 is MDHEN and CDR2 is SYDVKM. In DNA form, the CDR3 reads TGTGCCAGCAGGCAAGTCGGGTCCCTCTTTCCCCAGCATTTT. As protein: CASRQVGSLFPQHF.

This chain connects TRBV6-1 to TRBJ1-2; the D gene is possibly TRBD1 (5 bases). Per germline, CDR1 MNHNS and CDR2 SASEGT. Deletions cut 0 bases from V and 6 bases from J, with 14 bases between. The CDR3 length is 15 residues. DNA for the CDR3: TGTGCCAGCAGTGAAGCAGGGGTCGAGACAAATGGCTACACCTTC. This codes for CASSEAGVETNGYTF.

The J gene is TRBJ2-7, the V gene TRBV27; 8 nucleotides agree with TRBD1. J lost 2 bases, V lost 5 bases, and 5 bases had no gene match. The CDR3 has 14 amino acids. Germline assignment: CDR1 MNHEY and CDR2 SMNVEV (reference sequence). CDR3 in amino acids: CASSPGDRTYEQYF. The CDR3 DNA sequence: TGTGCCAGCAGTCCGGGGGACAGGACCTACGAGCAGTACTTC.

The chain carries TRBV5-1 and TRBJ1-1; D uncertain. Germline assignment: CDR1 SGHRS and CDR2 YFSETQ. Deletions cut 2 bases from V and 0 bases from J, with 5 bases between. This CDR3 has 13 amino acids. The CDR3 DNA sequence: TGCGCCAGCAGCTTCCGGGTGAACACTGAAGCTTTCTTT. Protein sequence: CASSFRVNTEAFF.

This chain links TRBV7-3 with TRBJ1-1; 8 bases align to TRBD1. J was trimmed by 4 bases and V by 5 bases; bases with no gene match: 6. Germline V gene sequence: CDR1 SGHTA, CDR2 FQGTGA. The length of the CDR3 is 14 residues. DNA of the CDR3: TGTGCCAGCAGCCCCAACAGGGGGAGCACTGAAGCTTTCTTT. Amino acid sequence: CASSPNRGSTEAFF.

V usage is TRBV28 and J usage is TRBJ2-1, with a weak D call TRBD1 (5 bases). Per the germline V gene, CDR1 is MDHEN and CDR2 is SYDVKM. Trimming stripped 2 bases from V and 3 bases from J, with 11 bases between. The CDR3 extends over 15 amino acids. The DNA of the CDR3 is TGTGCCAGCAGTTTAGCCCAGGGAATCTACAATGAGCAGTTCTTC. This translates into CASSLAQGIYNEQFF.

This clone appeared a few times. This sequence joins TRBV18 and TRBJ1-1; TRBD1 matches at 9 bases. With 3 bases clipped from V and 6 bases from J, the junction kept 5 bases outside the gene matches. The CDR3 runs 14 residues. The germline gives CDR1 KGHSH, CDR2 LQKENI. The CDR3 bases are TGTGCCAGCTCACCCTCGGACAGGGGCCCTGAAGCTTTCTTT. It translates to CASSPSDRGPEAFF. The full variable domain, its missing parts supplied by reference TRBV18 and TRBJ1-1, is NAGVMQNPRHLVRRRGQEARLRCSPMKGHSHVYWYRQLPEEGLKFMVYLQKENIIDESGMPKERFSAEFPKEGPSILRIQQVVRGDSAAYFCASSPSDRGPEAFFGQGTRLTVV.

J is TRBJ2-7 and V is TRBV28; D perhaps matches TRBD1 (6 bases). V was pared by 11 bases and J by 0 bases, with 17 bases between. The CDR3 sequence is 14 residues long. Germline V gene sequence: CDR1 MDHEN, CDR2 SYDVKM. In DNA, the CDR3 is TGTGCCTCCTTCTCCGGGACAAGCTCCTACGAGCAGTACTTC. Encoded protein: CASFSGTSSYEQYF.

This clone was observed once. CDR3 protein: CASSDGAEGFHYGYTF. CDR3 sequence (DNA): TGTGCCAGCAGCGATGGCGCCGAGGGATTTCACTATGGCTACACCTTC. The rearrangement links TRBV11-2 to TRBJ1-2; D is unclear. Trimming stripped 5 bases from V and 3 bases from J, with 19 bases between. Germline assignment: CDR1 SGHAT and CDR2 FQNNGV. CDR3 length equals 16 residues.

The V call is TRBV9, the J call TRBJ2-1, with 7 bases identical to TRBD2. CDR3 length: 14 residues. Per germline, CDR1 SGDLS and CDR2 YYNGEE. V was clipped by 3 bases and J by 0 bases; unmatched bases: 0. CDR3 sequence (DNA): TGTGCCAGCAGCGGGACTAGCTCCTACAATGAGCAGTTCTTC. Its protein is CASSGTSSYNEQFF.

The rearrangement links TRBV2 to TRBJ2-2, with D possibly being TRBD2 (5 bases). Germline CDR1 reads SNHLY; CDR2 reads FYNNEI. V lost 6 bases to trimming and J lost 3 bases, with 8 bases between them. The CDR3 length is 13 residues. The CDR3 protein is CASRLEDTGELFF. The CDR3 bases are TGTGCCAGCAGACTAGAAGACACCGGGGAGCTGTTTTTT.

The chain uses TRBV19 and TRBJ2-7; 7 bases match TRBD1. The CDR3 has 15 amino acids. From germline, CDR1 is LNHDA and CDR2 SQIVND (reference sequence). V trimming: 10 bases; J trimming: 2 bases; junction bases outside the gene matches: 14. CDR3 DNA: TGTGCCACCGAACCCATCCGGGACAGAGCCTACGAGCAGTACTTC. Residues: CATEPIRDRAYEQYF.

V usage is TRBV19 and J usage is TRBJ2-7; D might be TRBD2 (6 bases). Per the germline V gene, CDR1 is LNHDA and CDR2 is SQIVND (reference sequence). V lost 10 bases and J lost 3, with 16 bases in between. CDR3 length: 13 amino acids. The CDR3 region has the DNA TGTGCCACCGCCCGGGACTTATACTACGAGCAGTACTTC. Amino acid sequence: CATARDLYYEQYF.

The rearrangement joins TRBV6-6 to TRBJ2-5; D possibly corresponds to TRBD2 (6 bases). The CDR3 is 12 amino acids. The germline V gene has CDR1 MNHNY and CDR2 SVGAGI (reference sequence). Trimming pared 8 bases from V and 1 base from J, leaving 8 bases between. The CDR3 spells CASRTTQETQYF. DNA of the CDR3: TGTGCCAGCCGGACTACCCAAGAGACCCAGTACTTC.

This chain uses TRBV15 with TRBJ2-7; 9 bases are a match to TRBD1. This CDR3 is 15 amino acids long. CDR1 is LNHNV, CDR2 YYDKDF, per germline (reference sequence). V lost 3 bases, J lost 2 bases, and 5 bases stayed unmatched. The CDR3 sequence is CATSRGDRVTYEQYF. In nucleotides, the CDR3 is TGTGCCACCAGCAGGGGGGACAGGGTTACCTACGAGCAGTACTTC.

The genes are TRBV23-1 and TRBJ2-3; D not certain. TRBV23-1 is sorted into the ORF group, with uncertain function. The CDR3 length is 14 residues. With 4 bases removed from V and 4 bases from J, the gap between germline ends came to 12 bases. The CDR3 nucleotides are TGCGCCAGCAGTCGGTCGGTAGCCCCAGATACGCAGTATTTT. This gives the protein CASSRSVAPDTQYF.

The chain couples TRBV4-1 to TRBJ1-1, with TRBD1 as a possible D gene (5 bases). V gave up 4 bases and J gave up 5 bases, with 17 bases separating them. Germline CDR1 MGHRA, CDR2 YSYEKL. The length of the CDR3 is 15 residues. The CDR3 DNA reads as TGCGCCAGCAGCCCCCTCCCTGGGGCCCGGACTGAAGCTTTCTTT. This encodes CASSPLPGARTEAFF.

This clone was seen a few times. The genes are TRBV6-5 and TRBJ1-1; a weak D match, TRBD1 (5 bases). Deletions cut 9 bases from V and 5 bases from J, with 13 bases between. CDR1 is MNHEY, CDR2 SVGAGI, per germline. The CDR3 sequence is 12 residues long. CDR3: CASGGSLTEAFF. The CDR3 region has the DNA TGTGCCAGTGGGGGGTCGTTGACTGAAGCTTTCTTT.

The chain uses TRBV4-1 and TRBJ2-2; D is possibly TRBD1 (7 bases). Germline loops: CDR1 MGHRA, CDR2 YSYEKL. The CDR3 has 15 residues. V was trimmed by 4 bases and J by 6 bases, leaving 15 bases between them. CDR3 region: CASSPRTGGSGELFF. CDR3 in DNA: TGCGCCAGCAGCCCGAGGACAGGAGGGTCCGGGGAGCTGTTTTTT.

The chain uses TRBV7-8 and TRBJ1-2; D is possibly TRBD1 (5 bases). V was pared by 3 bases and J by 2 bases, with 10 bases between. CDR1 is SGHVS, CDR2 FQNEAQ, per germline. The CDR3 totals 14 residues. In nucleotides, the CDR3 is TGTGCCAGCAGCTTGTACCCAGGGAACTATGGCTACACCTTC. This encodes CASSLYPGNYGYTF. Based on the CDR3 plus reference TRBV7-8 and TRBJ1-2, the full variable domain is GAGVSQSPRYKVAKRGQDVALRCDPISGHVSLFWYQQALGQGPEFLTYFQNEAQLDKSGLPSDRFFAERPEGSVSTLKIQRTQQEDSAVYLCASSLYPGNYGYTFGSGTRLTVV.